The present T cell receptor beta chain was sequenced within a study of blood T cells in healthy people across ages. A J-beta primer mix and a sample-barcoded 5' primer were used in a second PCR of roughly 6 to 11 cycles. TCRdb analysed the 5' RACE reads with MiXCR anew, one entry per CDR3 protein. The sample shows hundreds of thousands of distinct CDR3 sequences, about 34% of them seen only once. This clonotype was seen ten or more times. This TCR was recovered from a woman of 80 years or more in good health. The sequenced material came from blood.

This chain's CDR3 is CASSVRPLTGHFSGANVLTF. CDR3 DNA: TGTGCCAGCAGCGTACGACCGCTTACAGGACACTTCTCTGGGGCCAACGTCCTGACTTTC. This sequence joins TRBV2 and TRBJ2-6; D is possibly TRBD1 (5 bases). The V and J ends lost 6 bases and 0 bases respectively, with 24 bases between them. The CDR3 has 20 residues. Germline CDR1 reads SNHLY; CDR2 reads FYNNEI.